This TCR beta chain derives from a study of vaccination and CD4 T cells after COVID-19. As for treatment: roughly ten-day PBMC culture with coronavirus spike peptide pools or control peptides (ViraFEST assay). This clonotype appeared a few times. Its antigen is still unknown. Cultured CD4+ T-cell DNA underwent Oncomine TCR Beta short-read sequencing. MiXCR, run by TCRdb on the PCR reads, gives a single entry per CDR3 protein. The sample shows about 20,000 distinct CDR3 sequences, roughly half of them seen only once. This CDR3 contains 15 residues. Losses at the gene ends were 4 bases for V and 8 bases for J; bases not matched to a gene: 6. CDR1 and CDR2 (germline): SGHTA, FQGNSA.

The chain recombines TRBV7-2 with TRBJ1-6; TRBD1 agrees at 9 bases. The sequence was collected from a human donor who had recovered from COVID-19. Sequenced sample: CD4+ T cells from blood, cultured in vitro. The CDR3 sequence: CASSSPQGAYSPLHF. The CDR3 bases are TGTGCCAGCAGCTCACCACAGGGGGCGTATTCACCCCTCCACTTT.